These 11 T cell receptor beta chains were all obtained from the same sample, sequenced in a study of blood T cell repertoires in COVID-19. Some clones are missing from TCRdb's copy, which holds only in-frame ones; the method was immunoSEQ multiplex PCR. Seen here are around 190,000 clones, 82% observed once, and the top ten hold 7.8%. Sequenced input: peripheral blood. All receptors derive from an older woman with COVID-19, enrolled during active disease.

V usage is TRBV6-5 and J usage is TRBJ1-1; D uncertain. V was trimmed by 0 bases and J by 1 base, leaving 9 bases between them. Germline lookup yields CDR1 MNHEY and CDR2 SVGAGI. The CDR3 length is 15 residues. CDR3 residues: CASSYSNDWNTEAFF. The CDR3 region has the DNA TGTGCCAGCAGTTACTCGAACGACTGGAACACTGAAGCTTTCTTT.

This chain's CDR3 is CASSLVGSSYNEQFF. CDR3 nucleotides: TGTGCCAGCAGCTTAGTGGGGAGCTCCTACAATGAGCAGTTCTTC. The chain is built from TRBV7-9 and TRBJ2-1, with TRBD2 as a possible D gene (5 bases). Trimming cost V 1 base and J 0 bases, with 7 bases left between them. CDR3 length: 15 residues. Germline assignment: CDR1 SEHNR and CDR2 FQNEAQ (reference sequence).

The table lists this clone with a count of one. V and J are TRBV9 and TRBJ2-5; perhaps TRBD1 as D (5 bases). Germline values: CDR1 SGDLS, CDR2 YYNGEE. The CDR3 is made up of 14 amino acids. V lost 0 bases, J lost 5 bases, and 11 bases lay in between. The CDR3 is CASSVGQGRETQYF. As DNA, the CDR3 is TGTGCCAGCAGCGTAGGCCAGGGTCGCGAGACCCAGTACTTC.

This clone was counted between two and nine times. The chain is built from TRBV29-1 and TRBJ2-7, with 8 bases lining up with TRBD2. Germline loops: CDR1 SQVTM, CDR2 ANQGSEA. V was pared by 5 bases and J by 1 base, with 10 bases of the junction left unmatched. The CDR3 totals 15 residues. The CDR3 DNA is TGCAGCGTTTTGAAGCTAGCGGGTAGATCCTACGAGCAGTACTTC. This translates into CSVLKLAGRSYEQYF.

The gene calls are TRBV29-1 and TRBJ1-1, with a tentative D call TRBD1 (6 bases). The CDR3 runs 13 residues. The V end was cut by 5 bases, the J end by 1 base, with 11 bases between. Per the germline V gene, CDR1 is SQVTM and CDR2 is ANQGSEA. The CDR3 loop reads CSVPSTGNTEAFF. DNA of the CDR3: TGCAGCGTTCCTTCGACAGGGAACACTGAAGCTTTCTTT.

The CDR3 reads CASRTGTGLGYTF. As DNA, the CDR3 is TGTGCCAGCAGGACAGGGACAGGGCTTGGCTACACCTTC. The chain links TRBV6-5 to TRBJ1-2; 9 positions match TRBD1. In germline, CDR1 is MNHEY, CDR2 SVGAGI. V lost 6 bases to trimming and J lost 7 bases; unmatched junction nucleotides: 6. The CDR3 is 13 amino acids.

The chain couples TRBV5-1 to TRBJ1-1, with 7 positions matching TRBD1. Germline trimming cut 4 bases from V and 4 bases from J; bases unmatched to any gene: 13. The CDR3 is 16 amino acids. Germline-derived CDR1 and CDR2 are SGHRS and YFSETQ. The CDR3 region has the DNA TGCGCCAGCAGCGCGCCTGACAGGGCTCCAGTCACTGAAGCTTTCTTT. The encoded protein is CASSAPDRAPVTEAFF.

The rearrangement uses TRBV29-1 and TRBJ2-7; 13 nucleotides align to TRBD2. Trimming removed 6 bases from V and 2 bases from J; junction bases left unmatched: 1. CDR1 is SQVTM and CDR2 is ANQGSEA in the germline V gene. There are 13 residues in the CDR3. CDR3: CSVGTSGAYEQYF. CDR3 sequence (DNA): TGCAGCGTAGGGACTAGCGGGGCCTACGAGCAGTACTTC.

This clone was seen many times. The rearrangement uses TRBV5-1 and TRBJ2-7; 15 bases fit TRBD2. The V segment lost 4 bases and the J segment 0 bases; nucleotides outside the gene matches: 8. CDR1 SGHRS and CDR2 YFSETQ come from the germline V gene. This CDR3 is 18 amino acids long. CDR3 residues: CASSRGLAGGLTSYEQYF. The CDR3 nucleotides are TGCGCCAGCAGCAGGGGACTAGCGGGAGGCCTAACCTCCTACGAGCAGTACTTC.

The chain combines TRBV5-1 with TRBJ2-3; a possible D gene is TRBD2 (5 bases). In germline, CDR1 is SGHRS, CDR2 YFSETQ. Trimming pared 4 bases from V and 2 bases from J, leaving 17 bases between. The CDR3 is 16 residues long. CDR3 in DNA: TGCGCCAGCAGCACTCGGGGTCTTGGAAACACAGATACGCAGTATTTT. Amino acid sequence: CASSTRGLGNTDTQYF.

This sequence joins TRBV12-3 or TRBV12-4 and TRBJ1-2, with D hard to call. The CDR3 totals 12 residues. Trimming pared 6 bases from V and 6 bases from J, leaving 11 bases between. The CDR3 spells CASSPWTDGYTF. The CDR3 nucleotides read TGTGCCAGCAGCCCGTGGACTGATGGCTACACCTTC.